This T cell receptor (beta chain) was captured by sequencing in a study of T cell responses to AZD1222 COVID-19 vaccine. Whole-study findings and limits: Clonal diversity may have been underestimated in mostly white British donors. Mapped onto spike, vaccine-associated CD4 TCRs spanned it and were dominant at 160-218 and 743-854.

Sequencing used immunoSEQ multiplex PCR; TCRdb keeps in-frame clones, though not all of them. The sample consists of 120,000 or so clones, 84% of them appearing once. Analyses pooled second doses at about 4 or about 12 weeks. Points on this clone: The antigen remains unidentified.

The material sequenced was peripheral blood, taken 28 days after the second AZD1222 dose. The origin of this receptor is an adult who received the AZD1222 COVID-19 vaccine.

Written as DNA, the CDR3 is TGTGCCAGCAGCCTCGGGACTAGCAGTATCTACGAGCAGTACTTC. This codes for CASSLGTSSIYEQYF. The chain recombines TRBV7-8 with TRBJ2-7, with 9 bases aligning to TRBD2. The CDR3 extends over 15 amino acids. The ends lost 5 bases at V and 3 bases at J; junction bases unmatched: 8. The germline V gene encodes CDR1 SGHVS and CDR2 FQNEAQ.